These 24 T cell receptor beta chains share one sample of origin, sequenced in a study of beta chain features in type 1 diabetes. Study conclusions and caveats: Type 1 diabetes patients had TCRB CDR3s that were shorter (moderately but significantly so) in all four CD4+ subsets.

As every portion of the isolated RNA was reverse transcribed, the sequencing read expressed TCRB transcripts. Some clones are missing from TCRdb's copy, which holds only in-frame ones; the method was immunoSEQ multiplex PCR. The sample has some 120,000 clones, roughly a sixth seen once. Their specific antigens are unknown. The source material was central memory CD4+ T cells from blood. The receptors originated from a man aged 18 to 29 with type 1 diabetes.

The V gene is TRBV19, the J gene TRBJ1-2; TRBD1 is a possible D gene (5 bases). CDR1 is LNHDA and CDR2 is SQIVND in the germline V gene (reference sequence). V shed 5 bases and J shed 4 bases, with 11 bases lying between them. This CDR3 is built from 13 residues. The chain's CDR3 is CASSDSSFYGYTF. CDR3 nucleotide sequence: TGTGCCAGTAGTGACAGTAGTTTCTATGGCTACACCTTC. Using reference TRBV19 and TRBJ1-2 for the parts outside the CDR3, the full variable domain is DGGITQSPKYLFRKEGQNVTLSCEQNLNHDAMYWYRQDPGQGLRLIYYSQIVNDFQKGDIAEGYSVSREKKESFPLTVTSAQKNPTAFYLCASSDSSFYGYTFGSGTRLTVV.

The rearrangement joins TRBV7-2 to TRBJ2-5; 8 nucleotides agree with TRBD1. The CDR3 totals 13 residues. Germline CDR1 reads SGHTA; CDR2 reads FQGNSA. Trimming cost V 6 bases and J 7 bases; bases outside gene matches: 7. CDR3 in DNA: TGTGCCAGCAGTTCACAGGGGGTACTGACCCAGTACTTC. Translating gives CASSSQGVLTQYF.

The CDR3 spells CASTILGRANTGELFF. CDR3 coding DNA: TGTGCCAGCACGATACTGGGACGGGCGAACACCGGGGAGCTGTTTTTT. The chain combines TRBV28 with TRBJ2-2, with D perhaps assigned TRBD1 or TRBD2 (5 bases each). Germline values: CDR1 MDHEN, CDR2 SYDVKM. This CDR3 comprises 16 residues. V gave up 7 bases and J gave up 0 bases, with 15 bases separating them.

By share, this clone ranks as medium-sized. The genes are TRBV29-1 and TRBJ2-1; 9 positions match TRBD2. The junction had 12 bases not matched to a gene; V was cut back by 7 bases and J by 2 bases. Germline V lookup: CDR1 SQVTM, CDR2 ANQGSEA. This CDR3 is 16 amino acids long. The CDR3: CSANGERGVTYNEQFF. The DNA for the CDR3 is TGCAGCGCGAACGGCGAGCGGGGGGTGACCTACAATGAGCAGTTCTTC.

This clone was seen only a few times. The gene calls are TRBV19 and TRBJ2-7, with D possibly being TRBD1 (6 bases). Germline CDR1 reads LNHDA; CDR2 reads SQIVND (reference sequence). The V gene lost 6 bases and the J gene lost 3 bases, with 15 bases spanning the gap. This CDR3 contains 14 residues. This chain's CDR3 is CASSRGTTYYEQYF. In nucleotides, the CDR3 is TGTGCCAGTAGCAGAGGGACAACTTACTACGAGCAGTACTTC.

In its sample, this clone was seen a few times. This rearrangement joins TRBV4-3 to TRBJ2-1, with 11 nucleotides matching TRBD2. With 6 bases clipped from V and 6 bases from J, the junction kept 7 bases outside the gene matches. This CDR3 comprises 15 residues. Germline-derived CDR1 and CDR2 are LGHNA and YSLEER. This CDR3 is CASRATSGGGNEQFF. CDR3 bases: TGCGCCAGCAGGGCTACTAGCGGGGGAGGCAATGAGCAGTTCTTC.

This sequence joins TRBV7-2 and TRBJ2-3; D ambiguous. Between the trimmed V and J ends, which lost 5 bases and 6 bases, there was a span of 12 bases. This CDR3 is 13 amino acids long. The germline V gene has CDR1 SGHTA and CDR2 FQGNSA. The CDR3 coding sequence is TGTGCCAGCAGCGCAAATCAAAGGGATACGCAGTATTTT. This gives the protein CASSANQRDTQYF.

This clone was observed a handful of times. The chain joins TRBV9 to TRBJ2-1; 15 bases match TRBD2. Losses at the gene ends were 2 bases for V and 3 bases for J; bases not matched to a gene: 3. The CDR3 is 17 residues long. Germline loops: CDR1 SGDLS, CDR2 YYNGEE. CDR3 region: CASSVGLAGGSYNEQFF. Written as DNA, the CDR3 is TGTGCCAGCAGCGTGGGACTAGCGGGGGGAAGCTACAATGAGCAGTTCTTC. Together with reference TRBV9 and TRBJ2-1, the CDR3 gives the full variable domain: DSGVTQTPKHLITATGQRVTLRCSPRSGDLSVYWYQQSLDQGLQFLIQYYNGEERAKGNILERFSAQQFPDLHSELNLSSLELGDSALYFCASSVGLAGGSYNEQFFGPGTRLTVL.

DNA for the CDR3: TGTGCCATCAGTGTACAACAGGGGAGAGAGACCCAGTACTTC. Its protein product is CAISVQQGRETQYF. The chain combines TRBV10-3 with TRBJ2-5; 7 bases map to TRBD1. CDR1 is ENHRY, CDR2 SYGVKD, per germline. V shed 4 bases and J 4 bases; nucleotides not matched to a gene: 6. The CDR3 length is 14 residues.

The chain couples TRBV6-5 to TRBJ2-1; 7 nucleotides align to TRBD1. This CDR3 is built from 12 residues. CDR1 is MNHEY, CDR2 SVGAGI, per germline. J was trimmed by 2 bases and V by 8 bases; bases with no gene match: 0. The CDR3 bases are TGTGCCAGCCAGGGGGCCTACAATGAGCAGTTCTTC. It is translated as CASQGAYNEQFF.

The chain couples TRBV5-4 to TRBJ2-1; TRBD2 aligns across 9 bases. The trim removed 0 bases at V and 4 bases at J, leaving 2 bases unmatched. Germline lookup yields CDR1 SGHNT and CDR2 YYREEE (reference sequence). The CDR3 consists of 15 residues. Here the CDR3 reads CASSLAAGGYNEQFF. DNA of the CDR3: TGTGCCAGCAGCTTGGCTGCGGGAGGGTACAATGAGCAGTTCTTC.

This clone has more than one count but fewer than ten. The V and J genes are TRBV30 and TRBJ2-2; 7 nucleotides match TRBD2. This CDR3 is built from 17 residues. The V gene's germline CDR1 is GTSNPN and CDR2 SVGIG (reference sequence). V was pared by 4 bases and J by 4 bases, with 15 bases of the junction left unmatched. CDR3 DNA: TGTGCCTGGAACGCCCTTCTGGGCGGGAGATCCACCGGGGAGCTGTTTTTT. This gives the protein CAWNALLGGRSTGELFF.

The rearrangement links TRBV4-1 to TRBJ1-4; 9 nucleotides align to TRBD1. The V segment lost 2 bases and the J segment 7 bases; nucleotides outside the gene matches: 8. The length of the CDR3 is 16 residues. Germline lookup yields CDR1 MGHRA and CDR2 YSYEKL. CDR3 in amino acids: CASSQRTGQGGEKLFF. In nucleotides, the CDR3 is TGCGCCAGCAGCCAACGGACGGGACAGGGAGGTGAAAAACTGTTTTTT.

This clone was seen more than once but under ten times. The rearrangement joins TRBV5-1 to TRBJ2-5; D might be TRBD2 (6 bases). The V and J ends lost 3 bases and 4 bases respectively, with 16 bases between them. The germline CDR1 and CDR2 sequences are SGHRS and YFSETQ. The CDR3 extends over 15 amino acids. CDR3 sequence: CASSSNPGGSETQYF. CDR3 DNA: TGCGCCAGCAGCTCAAACCCCGGAGGGTCAGAGACCCAGTACTTC.

This chain joins TRBV6-5 and TRBJ2-7, with TRBD2 as a possible D gene (5 bases). Germline lookup yields CDR1 MNHEY and CDR2 SVGAGI. The CDR3 loop spans 14 amino acids. The V gene lost 6 bases and the J gene lost 0 bases, with 12 bases spanning the gap. As DNA, the CDR3 is TGTGCCAGCAGAAGGAACCGGGGCTCCTACGAGCAGTACTTC. It is translated as CASRRNRGSYEQYF.

A few counts support this clone. The identical CDR3 is also encoded by other nucleotide sequences in the sample. J is TRBJ2-1 and V is TRBV6-5; D ambiguous. Germline CDR1 is MNHEY and CDR2 is SVGAGI. V was trimmed by 6 bases and J by 1 base, leaving 4 bases between them. This CDR3 is built from 12 residues. The CDR3 sequence: CASRGSYNEQFF. The CDR3 bases are TGTGCCAGCAGGGGTTCCTACAATGAGCAGTTCTTC.

This chain uses TRBV30 with TRBJ2-5, with unresolved D. The end of the DNA is better explained by TRBJ2-7, so the J call may be wrong. Germline-derived CDR1 and CDR2 are GTSNPN and SVGIG (reference sequence). CDR3 size: 12 residues. The CDR3 region is CALALSSYEQYF. The CDR3 DNA reads TGTGCCTTAGCTTTGAGCTCCTACGAGCAGTACTTC.

This clone has only a few counts. V gene TRBV7-9 combines with J gene TRBJ2-6; either TRBD1 or TRBD2 may supply D (5 bases each). The CDR3 length is 19 residues. CDR1 is SEHNR and CDR2 is FQNEAQ in the germline V gene (reference sequence). Trimming shortened V by 5 bases and J by 0 bases, and 20 bases separated the two germline ends. The CDR3 coding sequence is TGTGCCAGCAGCGAACGGGGCCCCTCCTGGGCCTCTGGGGCCAACGTCCTGACTTTC. It codes for CASSERGPSWASGANVLTF.

This sequence joins TRBV7-9 and TRBJ2-2; 10 bases align to TRBD2. J was trimmed by 2 bases and V by 7 bases; bases with no gene match: 7. The CDR3 totals 16 residues. Germline-derived CDR1 and CDR2 are SEHNR and FQNEAQ (reference sequence). CDR3: CASIPSGGDNTGELFF. The CDR3 DNA is TGTGCCAGCATCCCTAGCGGGGGAGACAACACCGGGGAGCTGTTTTTT. Combining the CDR3 with reference TRBV7-9 and TRBJ2-2 gives the whole variable domain DTGVSQNPRHKITKRGQNVTFRCDPISEHNRLYWYRQTLGQGPEFLTYFQNEAQLEKSRLLSDRFSAERPKGSFSTLEIQRTEQGDSAMYLCASIPSGGDNTGELFFGEGSRLTVL.

The V gene is TRBV30, the J gene TRBJ2-1; a possible D gene is TRBD2 (5 bases). This CDR3 region has 11 residues. The germline V and J ends were trimmed by 1 base and 13 bases, with 11 bases remaining between them. Looked up from germline, CDR1 is GTSNPN and CDR2 is SVGIG (reference sequence). The CDR3: CAWSARDTQFF. CDR3 bases: TGTGCCTGGAGTGCCCGGGATACTCAGTTCTTC.

A few counts support this clone. A read error may produce the germline difference seen at one junction end. The chain links TRBV7-7 to TRBJ2-1; 9 bases fit TRBD2. Germline V gene lookup returns CDR1 SSHAT and CDR2 FNYEAQ (reference sequence). CDR3 size: 16 residues. CDR3 sequence reads: CASSLARAGGQNEQFF. CDR3 in DNA: TGTGCTAGCAGCTTAGCGAGGGCGGGAGGGCAAAATGAGCAGTTCTTC.

This chain links TRBV7-2 with TRBJ1-2, with TRBD1 as a possible D gene (6 bases). Germline CDR1 and CDR2: SGHTA and FQGNSA. CDR3 length equals 14 residues. Trimming pared 4 bases from V and 7 bases from J, leaving 16 bases between. The CDR3 DNA sequence: TGTGCCAGCAGCTCATATCTCGAACAGGGTGGCTACACCTTC. Translating it yields CASSSYLEQGGYTF.

The chain joins TRBV5-1 to TRBJ2-3; 13 nucleotides line up with TRBD2. V shed 5 bases, J shed 0 bases, and the junction held 6 bases outside the gene matches. Germline V gives CDR1 SGHRS, CDR2 YFSETQ. The CDR3 has 17 residues. CDR3 nucleotide sequence: TGCGCCAGCAGTCGACTAGCGGGAGGTATTAGCACAGATACGCAGTATTTT. Translated, it gives CASSRLAGGISTDTQYF.

V is TRBV10-1 and J is TRBJ2-7; D perhaps matches TRBD1 (6 bases). The V end was cut by 3 bases, the J end by 2 bases, with 8 bases between. CDR1 WNHNN and CDR2 SYGVQD come from the germline V gene (reference sequence). The CDR3 length is 13 residues. The CDR3 nucleotides read TGCGCCAGCAGTGACGGACAGACCTACGAGCAGTACTTC. Translated, it gives CASSDGQTYEQYF.